These T cell receptor beta chains were read from a single sample in a study of blood T cell repertoires in COVID-19. Repertoires were generated with immunoSEQ multiplex PCR, while TCRdb's copy carries only in-frame clones and drops some. The profile covers around 260,000 clones, with approximately 90% appearing a single time and about 1.1% taken by the ten largest. The material sequenced was PBMCs or T cells enriched from blood (not recorded which). Receptors originate from a woman between 25 and 40 years old who had recovered from COVID-19. Each CDR3 is given with its conserved first and last residue. D genes are given only for firm matches.

v_call,j_call,d_call,cdr3_aa,cdr3_nt
TRBV4-2,TRBJ2-1,TRBD2,CASSQEGGTSGNEQFF,TGTGCCAGCAGCCAAGAAGGAGGGACTAGCGGCAATGAGCAGTTCTTC
TRBV28,TRBJ1-4,TRBD1,CASSRTGQGGKLFF,TGTGCCAGCAGTAGAACGGGACAGGGTGGCAAACTGTTTTTT
TRBV3-1/TRBV3-2,TRBJ1-4,.,CASSQLTGTKNEKLFF,TGTGCCAGCAGCCAACTCACCGGGACTAAGAATGAAAAACTGTTTTTT
TRBV4-3,TRBJ1-1,.,CASSQDGNSEAFF,TGCGCCAGCAGCCAAGACGGGAATTCCGAAGCTTTCTTT
TRBV7-3,TRBJ2-3,TRBD1,CASQRDRGPADTQYF,TGTGCCAGCCAAAGGGACAGGGGGCCGGCAGATACGCAGTATTTT
TRBV5-6,TRBJ2-7,TRBD2,CASSGGDYYEQYF,TGTGCCAGCAGCGGTGGGGACTACTACGAGCAGTACTTC
TRBV7-3,TRBJ2-3,.,CASSHGGRESDTQYF,TGTGCCAGCAGCCATGGGGGGCGGGAGTCAGATACGCAGTATTTT
TRBV5-4,TRBJ2-1,.,CASSLGLVGSVPYNEQFF,TGTGCCAGCAGCTTAGGCCTAGTCGGGAGCGTCCCTTACAATGAGCAGTTCTTC
TRBV15,TRBJ1-4,.,CATSRRGDAANEKLFF,TGTGCCACCAGCCGACGGGGGGACGCCGCAAATGAAAAACTGTTTTTT
TRBV6-2/TRBV6-3,TRBJ2-1,TRBD2,CASSQILAGVGNEQFF,TGTGCCAGCAGTCAGATCTTAGCGGGAGTGGGTAATGAGCAGTTCTTC
TRBV6-5,TRBJ2-7,.,CASSLTASTYEQYF,TGTGCCAGCAGTTTGACAGCTTCGACCTACGAGCAGTACTTC
TRBV6-5,TRBJ2-7,TRBD1,CASSYAGQVTDEQYF,TGTGCCAGCAGTTACGCAGGACAGGTGACGGACGAGCAGTACTTC
TRBV25-1,TRBJ1-4,.,CASRAGGTTNEKLFF,TGTGCCAGCAGAGCGGGGGGCACGACTAATGAAAAACTGTTTTTT
TRBV11-3,TRBJ2-7,TRBD2,CASSLMAGVSYEQYF,TGTGCCAGCAGCTTAATGGCGGGAGTCTCCTACGAGCAGTACTTC
TRBV6-2/TRBV6-3,TRBJ1-2,.,CASSLATGFNYGYTF,TGTGCCAGCAGCCTTGCGACAGGCTTTAACTATGGCTACACCTTC